This T cell receptor beta chain was observed in a study of T cell repertoires in cytomegalovirus infection (dated by TCRdb to between 2018 and 2021). Context from the whole study: Because public TCR beta signatures pointed to carriage of CMV infection together with the matching HLA type, the HLA type of each donor mattered for the analysis.

This clonotype was counted at least ten times. Its antigen has not been determined. Within one base of it there is no much larger clone, and no base qualities were kept. The V end loses 5 bases and the J end loses 6 bases, and a stretch of 30 bases separates them. The germline V gene gives CDR1 as SGHTA and CDR2 as FQGNSA. Measured from the cysteine to the phenylalanine, the CDR3 is 19 residues long. Kept here is only the CDR3 DNA, which spans 57 bases and is read in frame from base 1. The full study reports these points: The ex vivo response was dominated by HLA-C-restricted CMV-specific TCR beta clonotypes, which also provided the single most frequent clonotype in two of eight donors. Cumulative frequency of public TCR beta family members discriminated carriers of CMV infection plus the relevant HLA type in this cohort and an independent 352-donor cohort.

Sequencing was performed on an Illumina HiSeq 1500. TCRdb reprocessing: public reads trimmed at Q25 with fastp, clones called with MiXCR, in-frame beta chains kept. Identical CDR3 protein sequences are pooled into one entry, listed with their most common genes and DNA. The sample table holds around 330,000 distinct CDR3 sequences, of which 15% to 20% were seen once. The ten top clones hold more than 10% of the sample. The sequencing input was PBMCs. The clonotype comes from a human donor in good health (CMV status not recorded). Some clones in this sample may be carry-over from other donors' samples. Rearrangement joined TRBV7-2 to TRBJ2-3; TRBD1 might be the D gene, on 7 matching bases. In nucleotides, the sequence is TGTGCCAGCAGCACGCGTCCCGCCAGGGGGGCACATTACGGTGATACGCAGTATTTT. Translation gives CASSTRPARGAHYGDTQYF.